Listed here are 20 T cell receptor beta chains from one sample, sequenced in a study of blood T cell repertoires in COVID-19. Method: immunoSEQ multiplex PCR; TCRdb's copy keeps in-frame clones and lacks some. Among around 94,000 clones listed, more than 85% were seen once. Sequencing was carried out using peripheral blood. The source is a man in his late teens or twenties with acute or convalescent COVID-19.

The J gene is TRBJ1-2, the V gene TRBV27, with 12 bases matching TRBD1. Looked up from germline, CDR1 is MNHEY and CDR2 is SMNVEV (reference sequence). V lost 4 bases to trimming and J lost 8 bases; unmatched junction nucleotides: 8. The CDR3 covers 15 residues. The CDR3 is CASSSPGQGALGYTF. The CDR3 DNA reads TGTGCCAGCAGTTCACCGGGACAGGGGGCTCTGGGCTACACCTTC.

The chain carries TRBV27 and TRBJ2-2, with 7 nucleotides matching TRBD1. Germline assignment: CDR1 MNHEY and CDR2 SMNVEV (reference sequence). The length of the CDR3 is 15 residues. Trimming removed 6 bases from V and 4 bases from J; junction bases left unmatched: 8. Here the CDR3 DNA reads TGTGCCAGCAGGTCTGGACAGGTCGTCACCGGGGAGCTGTTTTTT. Amino acids: CASRSGQVVTGELFF.

This clone was observed a single time. The chain combines TRBV10-3 with TRBJ1-5; weak D call: TRBD1 (6 bases). This CDR3 has 17 residues. V lost 5 bases and J lost 3, with 20 bases in between. Germline assignment: CDR1 ENHRY and CDR2 SYGVKD. CDR3 residues: CAISPTPAGAFNQPQHF. As DNA, the CDR3 is TGTGCCATCAGTCCCACACCCGCAGGGGCGTTCAATCAGCCCCAGCATTTT.

Here the CDR3 reads CASSQGSTTGNSPLHF. The CDR3 DNA sequence: TGCGCCAGCAGCCAAGGGTCAACAACGGGAAATTCACCCCTCCACTTT. The chain couples TRBV5-1 to TRBJ1-6; D gene unclear. The V gene's germline CDR1 is SGHRS and CDR2 YFSETQ. V lost 4 bases to trimming and J lost 7 bases, with 18 bases between them. The CDR3 is made up of 16 amino acids.

This clone was picked up one time. This sequence joins TRBV18 and TRBJ1-5, with 7 bases aligning to TRBD1. The CDR3 extends over 15 amino acids. Germline lookup yields CDR1 KGHSH and CDR2 LQKENI. With 3 bases clipped from V and 2 bases from J, the junction kept 4 bases outside the gene matches. DNA for the CDR3: TGTGCCAGCTCACCGACAGGGCCAGGCAATCAGCCCCAGCATTTT. It codes for CASSPTGPGNQPQHF. Full variable domain (rest looked up from reference TRBV18 and TRBJ1-5): NAGVMQNPRHLVRRRGQEARLRCSPMKGHSHVYWYRQLPEEGLKFMVYLQKENIIDESGMPKERFSAEFPKEGPSILRIQQVVRGDSAAYFCASSPTGPGNQPQHFGDGTRLSIL.

V gene TRBV18 combines with J gene TRBJ1-1, with 9 bases fitting TRBD1. The CDR3 is 15 amino acids. CDR1 is KGHSH, CDR2 LQKENI, per germline. V shed 5 bases and J 2 bases; nucleotides not matched to a gene: 6. CDR3: CASSAGQGLNTEAFF. DNA for the CDR3: TGTGCCAGCTCAGCGGGACAGGGACTTAACACTGAAGCTTTCTTT.

This clone was picked up a small number of times. CDR3 sequence reads: CASSEPATGFFGYTF. The CDR3 DNA follows: TGTGCCAGCAGTGAGCCCGCGACAGGGTTTTTCGGCTACACCTTC. The gene calls are TRBV6-1 and TRBJ1-2, with 7 bases identical to TRBD1. This CDR3 comprises 15 residues. Germline-derived CDR1 and CDR2 are MNHNS and SASEGT. With V trimmed by 3 bases and J by 8 bases, 12 bases remained unmatched.

Regarding this clone: Other DNA sequences within the sample encode an identical CDR3. The chain combines TRBV5-1 with TRBJ2-7; maybe TRBD2 (6 bases). This CDR3 has 14 residues. Germline lookup yields CDR1 SGHRS and CDR2 YFSETQ. Trimming pared 2 bases from V and 2 bases from J, leaving 11 bases between. CDR3 DNA sequence: TGCGCCAGCAGCTTAATAGCGGATACCTACGAGCAGTACTTC. Encoded protein: CASSLIADTYEQYF.

The gene calls are TRBV30 and TRBJ1-2; 7 nucleotides agree with TRBD1. V trimming: 3 bases; J trimming: 7 bases; junction bases outside the gene matches: 8. Germline V gene lookup returns CDR1 GTSNPN and CDR2 SVGIG (reference sequence). This CDR3 spans 13 amino acids. The CDR3: CAWSPDRVGGYTF. CDR3 nucleotide sequence: TGTGCCTGGAGCCCAGACAGGGTTGGTGGCTACACCTTC.

The chain uses TRBV19 and TRBJ1-3, with a weak D call TRBD1 (6 bases). This CDR3 spans 18 amino acids. V was cut by 7 bases and J by 2 bases, with 24 bases left in between. Germline V gene data show CDR1 as LNHDA and CDR2 as SQIVND (reference sequence). The CDR3 sequence is CASKPFRDTPGPGNTIYF. DNA of the CDR3: TGTGCCAGTAAACCTTTCCGGGACACTCCTGGGCCTGGAAACACCATATATTTT.

The CDR3 region has the DNA TGTGCCAGCAGCTTGGCCGACAGGGGCGGGGGCGGCACTGAAGCTTTCTTT. Amino acids: CASSLADRGGGGTEAFF. The chain uses TRBV5-4 and TRBJ1-1; 8 bases are shared with TRBD1. Germline V gene lookup returns CDR1 SGHNT and CDR2 YYREEE (reference sequence). The CDR3 sequence is 17 residues long. V lost 0 bases to trimming and J lost 4 bases; unmatched junction nucleotides: 11.

V and J are TRBV7-2 and TRBJ2-7; a weak D match, TRBD2 (6 bases). V dropped 5 bases and J dropped 0 bases, with 14 bases sitting between them. Looked up from germline, CDR1 is SGHTA and CDR2 is FQGNSA. CDR3 length: 15 amino acids. The CDR3, as DNA: TGTGCCAGCAGCCTGGGACTGCAACCCTCCTACGAGCAGTACTTC. Its translation: CASSLGLQPSYEQYF. The variable domain in full, with the rest retrieved from reference TRBV7-2 and TRBJ2-7, is GAGVSQSPSNKVTEKGKDVELRCDPISGHTALYWYRQSLGQGLEFLIYFQGNSAPDKSGLPSDRFSAERTGGSVSTLTIQRTQQEDSAVYLCASSLGLQPSYEQYFGPGTRLTVT.

This clone has just one count. V usage is TRBV30 and J usage is TRBJ1-2, with D tentatively TRBD1 (6 bases). Germline CDR1 is GTSNPN and CDR2 is SVGIG (reference sequence). The CDR3 sequence is 14 residues long. The V end lost 4 bases, the J end lost 4 bases, and 16 bases lay between the germline ends. The CDR3 here is CAWTVGGQGYGYTF. CDR3 DNA: TGTGCCTGGACCGTAGGGGGTCAGGGCTATGGCTACACCTTC. The full variable domain, with the rest looked up from reference TRBV30 and TRBJ1-2, is SQTIHQWPATLVQPVGSPLSLECTVEGTSNPNLYWYRQAAGRGLQLLFYSVGIGQISSEVPQNLSASRPQDRQFILSSKKLLLSDSGFYLCAWTVGGQGYGYTFGSGTRLTVV.

V and J are TRBV6-1 and TRBJ2-7, with a weak D call TRBD1 (5 bases). V gave up 2 bases and J gave up 5 bases, with 25 bases separating them. The CDR3 loop spans 18 amino acids. The germline gives CDR1 MNHNS, CDR2 SASEGT. In DNA form, the CDR3 reads TGTGCCAGCAGTGAAATATATAGTTGGGGAATGGGGCGCGACGAGCAGTACTTC. It specifies CASSEIYSWGMGRDEQYF.

The rearrangement uses TRBV11-2 and TRBJ1-2; 9 bases align to TRBD1. Trimming removed 7 bases from V and 3 bases from J; junction bases left unmatched: 12. CDR1 SGHAT and CDR2 FQNNGV come from the germline V gene. The CDR3 totals 16 residues. The DNA for the CDR3 is TGTGCCAGCACCTACTCCCCCACAGGGGGCGACTATGGCTACACCTTC. Translating it yields CASTYSPTGGDYGYTF.

The chain links TRBV10-3 to TRBJ1-1; TRBD1 is a possible D gene (6 bases). The CDR3 has 16 residues. V was trimmed by 0 bases and J by 5 bases, leaving 16 bases between them. The germline V gene encodes CDR1 ENHRY and CDR2 SYGVKD. The CDR3 is CAISESTQGIGTEAFF. The CDR3 nucleotides read TGTGCCATCAGTGAGTCGACTCAGGGGATTGGTACTGAAGCTTTCTTT.

The CDR3 region is CATSPGTGGSRNQPQHF. DNA for the CDR3: TGTGCCACCAGCCCCGGGACAGGGGGGAGTCGCAATCAGCCCCAGCATTTT. The rearrangement uses TRBV15 and TRBJ1-5; the match to TRBD1 covers 11 bases. The ends lost 5 bases at V and 2 bases at J; junction bases unmatched: 8. Germline values: CDR1 LNHNV, CDR2 YYDKDF (reference sequence). The CDR3 has 17 residues.

The chain combines TRBV5-1 with TRBJ2-1; 14 positions match TRBD2. The CDR3 is made up of 18 amino acids. Germline CDR1 is SGHRS and CDR2 is YFSETQ. V was clipped by 1 base and J by 6 bases; unmatched bases: 9. The CDR3 DNA reads as TGCGCCAGCAGCTTGTTTGGGGGGACTAGCGGGAGCGGCAATGAGCAGTTCTTC. Residues: CASSLFGGTSGSGNEQFF.

Concerning this clone: A read error may account for a junction end that differs from germline. In nucleotides, the CDR3 is TGTGCCAGCAGCTTGGGGGCCGACAGGGGAGAGTTTGCCTTT. Amino acids: CASSLGADRGEFAF. This chain joins TRBV5-6 and TRBJ1-1; 8 nucleotides agree with TRBD1. The CDR3 contains 14 residues. The germline gives CDR1 SGHDT, CDR2 YYEEEE. The variable domain in full, with the rest retrieved from reference TRBV5-6 and TRBJ1-1, is DAGVTQSPTHLIKTRGQQVTLRCSPKSGHDTVSWYQQALGQGPQFIFQYYEEEERQRGNFPDRFSGHQFPNYSSELNVNALLLGDSALYLCASSLGADRGEFAFGQGTRLTVV.

The chain joins TRBV24-1 to TRBJ1-1; D gene ambiguous. Trimming pared 3 bases from V and 3 bases from J, leaving 13 bases between. CDR1 and CDR2 (germline): KGHDR, SFDVKD. The CDR3 length is 15 residues. CDR3 loop: CATSDARVPDTEAFF. CDR3 DNA sequence: TGTGCCACCAGTGATGCCCGGGTCCCGGACACTGAAGCTTTCTTT.